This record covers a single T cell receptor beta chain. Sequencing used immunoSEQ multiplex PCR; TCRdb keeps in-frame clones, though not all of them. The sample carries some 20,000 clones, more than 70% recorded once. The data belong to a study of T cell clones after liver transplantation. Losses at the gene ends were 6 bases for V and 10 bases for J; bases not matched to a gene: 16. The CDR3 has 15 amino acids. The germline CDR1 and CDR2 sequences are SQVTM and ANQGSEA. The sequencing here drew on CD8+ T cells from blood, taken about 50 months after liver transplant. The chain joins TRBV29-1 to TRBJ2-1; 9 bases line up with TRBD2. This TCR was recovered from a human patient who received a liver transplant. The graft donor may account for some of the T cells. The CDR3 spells CSVGLALNPNVEQFF. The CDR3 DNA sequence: TGCAGCGTGGGACTAGCCCTGAACCCCAATGTAGAGCAGTTCTTC.